This T cell receptor beta chain was obtained from a study of response to subunit inactivated influenza vaccine. CDR1 and CDR2 (germline): SNHLY, FYNNEI. The CDR3 totals 15 residues. Trimming pared 4 bases from V and 0 bases from J, leaving 11 bases between. TCRdb called the RT-PCR reads again in MiXCR, with one record for every CDR3 protein. This table has about 700,000 distinct CDR3 sequences, 14% appearing once. The rearrangement joins TRBV2 to TRBJ2-3; tentatively, D is TRBD1 (7 bases). The sequence was collected from a man aged 45-60 years who received an inactivated influenza vaccine. Here the sequenced sample was PBMCs from blood, taken about 14 days before vaccination. The DNA for the CDR3 is TGTGCCAGCAGTGCACAGGGGACTAGCACAGATACGCAGTATTTT. Its translation: CASSAQGTSTDTQYF.